This record covers a single T cell receptor beta chain. It lacks a known antigen. Within one base of it there is no much larger clone, and no base qualities were kept. TCRbeta CDR3 regions were amplified from genomic DNA by means of the immunoSEQ Assay, a bias-controlled multiplex PCR. In the paper's pipeline: The number of nucleated cells in each sample was estimated by amplification of reference gene primers within the assay. Sequence reads were collapsed and filtered to measure the absolute abundance of every unique TCRbeta CDR3 rearrangement. For each sample, productive Simpson clonality was calculated as the square root of Simpson's diversity index over productive rearrangements. TCRdb obtained this table from immuneACCESS and retained in-frame rearrangements with V and J assigned. These tables miss some clones; where compared with another copy, unresolved V genes account for less than half of the shortfall, and the remainder is unexplained. The DNA was the basis for D and trimming; V, J and clone size are from that table. The sample has 55,000 to 80,000 clones on record, under 80% of them singletons. Around a sixth of the sample comes from the top ten.

Whole blood was collected in K2EDTA tubes by collaborating institutions according to the institutions' own protocols. For TCRbeta analysis, collaborator samples were shipped as frozen whole blood, as isolated PBMCs, or as DNA extracted from either sample type. In the germline V gene, CDR1 corresponds to SQVTM and CDR2 to ANQGSEA. CDR3 length: 16 amino acids, cysteine to phenylalanine. Only CDR3 DNA remains: 48 bases, in frame from the first base. Trimming costs V 6 bases and J 0 bases, and their ends lie 20 bases apart. These data are taken from a study of blood T cell repertoires in COVID-19 (dated by TCRdb to 2019 to 2021). Regarding the complete study: Samples from collaborators originated in the United States, Italy and Spain and spanned both the acute and convalescent phases of COVID-19. The prospective study material was composed of cDNA or gDNA derived from T cells, B-cell-depleted T cells, or PBMCs. Subjects who had been exposed to COVID-19, were actively infected with it, or had recovered from it provided the deeply sampled blood TCRbeta repertoires that made up the dataset. A freely available public database, intended as a resource for researchers studying the immune response to SARS-CoV-2, is where the repertoires were released. The samples were drawn from the first 160 participants of the ongoing ImmuneRACE study and from 1,254 subjects provided by 6 global collaborators. A de-identified subject ID, COVID-19 status, age in years and sex were almost always included in the sample metadata. Where available, HLA class I and class II types were taken from metadata supplied by the sample provider and were not determined by assay-based typing. Study-wide findings and limitations: The quantity of clinical and demographic metadata differed by source and by participant and was supplied without curation.

This TCR was sampled from a man in his fifties or sixties with acute or convalescent COVID-19. The V and J genes are TRBV29-1 and TRBJ2-5, and perhaps TRBD1 as D gene, on 5 matching bases. Specimen: peripheral blood. The CDR3 is CSVALRQTPNQETQYF. The sequenced DNA: TGCAGCGTAGCACTAAGACAGACCCCGAACCAAGAGACCCAGTACTTC.